The source of this T cell receptor (beta chain) is a study of post-analysis software for immune sequencing data. Study at large: Disease courses included relapsing-remitting, secondary progressive and progressive-relapsing multiple sclerosis.

About this clonotype itself: Its antigen is still unknown.

Unique molecular identifiers had been added to the TCR beta cDNA libraries. There were 1 to 10 million T cells, and roughly 0.5 million cDNA molecules came from them. TCRdb re-analysed the PCR reads in MiXCR, keeping a single row per CDR3 protein. The data hold about 560,000 distinct CDR3 sequences, with roughly 47% observed a single time. The CDR3 is 15 amino acids. Germline V lookup: CDR1 SGHVS, CDR2 FNYEAQ. The V gene end was trimmed by 0 bases and the J gene end by 4 bases; junction bases not matched to a gene: 4. Findings of the study overall: Compared with controls, patients had more of 4 to 6 TRBV segments, including TRBV5-6, TRBV5-1 and TRBV20-1. There was significantly lower normalized Chao1 diversity in multiple sclerosis patients than in controls. Same-batch preparations were strongly co-clustered by F measure.

This TCR derives from a girl aged 10 to 17 with multiple sclerosis. V is TRBV7-6 and J is TRBJ1-1, with 8 bases aligning to TRBD1. Sample: blood. The CDR3 DNA is TGTGCCAGCAGCTTAGCGTCGACAGGGGCCACTGAAGCTTTCTTT. Protein sequence: CASSLASTGATEAFF.